Below, 14 T cell receptor beta chains from the same sample are listed, as sequenced in a study of CD8 T cells in Susac syndrome. With random hexamers, roughly 0.5 to 1 ug RNA was reverse transcribed. TCRdb ran MiXCR on the immunoSEQ multiplex PCR reads and lists one entry per CDR3 protein. The table records 200,000 or so distinct CDR3 sequences, nearly 95% of them present only once. Sequenced material: CD4+ T cells from PBMCs. These receptors were taken from a human donor with multiple sclerosis.

The chain links TRBV27 to TRBJ2-3; D may match TRBD1 or TRBD2 (6 bases each). This CDR3 has 15 amino acids. Looked up from germline, CDR1 is MNHEY and CDR2 is SMNVEV (reference sequence). Trimming left V 3 bases short and J 0 bases short, with 10 bases between. CDR3 in DNA: TGTGCCAGCAGTTTCGGGGGCCAAAGCACAGATACGCAGTATTTT. Protein: CASSFGGQSTDTQYF.

The rearrangement uses TRBV24-1 and TRBJ2-4; D perhaps matches TRBD1 (5 bases). The germline V gene encodes CDR1 KGHDR and CDR2 SFDVKD. CDR3 size: 13 residues. Trimming pared 4 bases from V and 3 bases from J, leaving 6 bases between. CDR3: CATSEGDKNIQYF. CDR3 DNA sequence: TGTGCCACCAGTGAAGGGGACAAAAACATTCAGTACTTC.

The chain combines TRBV20-1 with TRBJ2-6; D ambiguous. V lost 1 base to trimming and J lost 0 bases, with 4 bases between them. This CDR3 region has 14 residues. The germline V gene has CDR1 DFQATT and CDR2 SNEGSKA (reference sequence). The CDR3 protein is CSARANSGANVLTF. The CDR3 DNA sequence: TGCAGTGCTAGAGCAAACTCTGGGGCCAACGTCCTGACTTTC.

This rearrangement joins TRBV5-6 to TRBJ1-6, with D unresolved. Germline lookup yields CDR1 SGHDT and CDR2 YYEEEE. Trimming took off 1 base at V and 10 bases at J, with 6 bases between the two ends. This CDR3 is 12 amino acids long. CDR3 nucleotide sequence: TGTGCCAGCAGCTTGTGGGAGTCACCCCTCCACTTT. Protein product: CASSLWESPLHF.

This clonotype was recorded only once. The chain has TRBV20-1 and TRBJ2-3, with a weak D call TRBD2 (5 bases). This CDR3 has 16 residues. V gave up 0 bases and J gave up 1 base, with 14 bases separating them. CDR1 is DFQATT, CDR2 SNEGSKA, per germline (reference sequence). CDR3 loop: CSARDPSLAGTDTQYF. Written as DNA, the CDR3 is TGCAGTGCTAGAGATCCCTCCCTAGCTGGCACAGATACGCAGTATTTT.

The chain uses TRBV5-1 and TRBJ2-1; 10 bases line up with TRBD2. Trimming removed 0 bases from V and 5 bases from J; junction bases left unmatched: 2. This CDR3 spans 15 amino acids. The V gene's germline CDR1 is SGHRS and CDR2 YFSETQ. In DNA, the CDR3 is TGCGCCAGCAGCTTGGGGGGACTAGCGAACAATGAGCAGTTCTTC. Translating it yields CASSLGGLANNEQFF.

This clonotype occurred once. The J gene is TRBJ1-2, the V gene TRBV9; no firm D call. Trimming cost V 4 bases and J 3 bases, with 10 bases left between them. Germline CDR1 reads SGDLS; CDR2 reads YYNGEE. The length of the CDR3 is 13 residues. The CDR3 loop reads CASSRSEYYGYTF. CDR3 in DNA: TGTGCCAGCAGCCGGAGCGAATACTATGGCTACACCTTC.

V usage is TRBV29-1 and J usage is TRBJ1-1, with a weak D call TRBD1 (6 bases). The CDR3 runs 13 residues. Germline values: CDR1 SQVTM, CDR2 ANQGSEA. V shed 6 bases and J shed 0 bases, with 11 bases lying between them. CDR3 in amino acids: CSVQGQLNTEAFF. CDR3 coding DNA: TGCAGCGTACAAGGACAGCTGAACACTGAAGCTTTCTTT.

The CDR3 spells CRGGPLTSGQETQYF. CDR3 sequence (DNA): TGCAGGGGGGGTCCTCTTACTAGCGGCCAAGAGACCCAGTACTTC. J is TRBJ2-5 and V is TRBV20-1; 8 nucleotides align to TRBD2. The CDR3 contains 15 residues. Germline lookup yields CDR1 DFQATT and CDR2 SNEGSKA (reference sequence).

The CDR3 DNA reads as TGTGCCAGTGCCAGTGGACAGCAGAGTTCACCCCTCCACTTT. Translation: CASASGQQSSPLHF. This rearrangement joins TRBV28 to TRBJ1-6; the D gene is possibly TRBD1 (6 bases). CDR3 length: 14 residues. Germline CDR1 is MDHEN and CDR2 is SYDVKM. V dropped 9 bases and J dropped 9 bases, with 18 bases sitting between them. Full variable domain (remainder filled in from reference TRBV28 and TRBJ1-6): DVKVTQSSRYLVKRTGEKVFLECVQDMDHENMFWYRQDPGLGLRLIYFSYDVKMKEKGDIPEGYSVSREKKERFSLILESASTNQTSMYLCASASGQQSSPLHFGNGTRLTVT.

The chain recombines TRBV4-2 with TRBJ1-5; D gene uncertain. CDR1 and CDR2 (germline): LGHNA, YNFKEQ. The germline V and J ends were trimmed by 3 bases and 2 bases, with 14 bases remaining between them. This CDR3 is 16 amino acids long. CDR3 nucleotides: TGTGCCAGCAGCCAGGGCTCGCGGAGGGGCAATCAGCCCCAGCATTTT. Encoded protein: CASSQGSRRGNQPQHF.

This chain joins TRBV6-1 and TRBJ2-6; D ambiguous. The CDR3 has 14 residues. Trimming took 7 bases from V and 0 from J, leaving 7 bases between them. The germline CDR1 and CDR2 sequences are MNHNS and SASEGT. The CDR3 nucleotides are TGTGCCAGCAAAGACCCCTCTGGGGCCAACGTCCTGACTTTC. Translated: CASKDPSGANVLTF.

J is TRBJ2-7 and V is TRBV29-1; D may be TRBD1 (5 bases). This CDR3 comprises 11 residues. V was clipped by 4 bases and J by 2 bases, with 6 bases between them. Germline CDR1 reads SQVTM; CDR2 reads ANQGSEA. CDR3 loop: CSVATAYEQYF. In DNA, the CDR3 is TGCAGCGTTGCGACAGCCTACGAGCAGTACTTC.

The chain uses TRBV3-1 and TRBJ2-4; D gene unclear. Germline-derived CDR1 and CDR2 are LGHDT and YNNKEL (reference sequence). The ends were cut back, 0 bases at V and 8 bases at J, with 11 bases in the middle. The CDR3 has 14 residues. The CDR3 here is CASSQENAKDIQYF. CDR3 nucleotide sequence: TGTGCCAGCAGCCAAGAAAACGCGAAGGACATTCAGTACTTC. Variable domain in full (rest from reference TRBV3-1 and TRBJ2-4): DTAVSQTPKYLVTQMGNDKSIKCEQNLGHDTMYWYKQDSKKFLKIMFSYNNKELIINETVPNRFSPKSPDKAHLNLHINSLELGDSAVYFCASSQENAKDIQYFGAGTRLSVL.